These 6 T cell receptor beta chains were all obtained from the same sample, sequenced in a study of shared T cell receptors in the human thymus. Clones were read by immunoSEQ multiplex PCR, and TCRdb kept only the in-frame ones, dropping some. The sample has about 380,000 clones; approximately 95% are singletons. Sequences were obtained from thymocytes. The source of these receptors is a human donor.

The V call is TRBV6-1, the J call TRBJ2-5; D unclear. CDR1 and CDR2 from the germline V gene are MNHNS and SASEGT. V lost 8 bases to trimming and J lost 3 bases, with 10 bases between them. The CDR3 is 12 residues long. CDR3 sequence: CASGDGEETQYF. In DNA, the CDR3 is TGTGCCAGCGGCGACGGAGAAGAGACCCAGTACTTC.

V is TRBV18 and J is TRBJ2-7; D unresolved. Trimming took 3 bases from V and 7 from J, leaving 10 bases between them. The length of the CDR3 is 12 residues. The germline gives CDR1 KGHSH, CDR2 LQKENI. CDR3 DNA: TGTGCCAGCTCACCGCAACTCCTAGAGCAGTACTTC. Amino acid sequence: CASSPQLLEQYF.

This clone was seen only once. The chain employs TRBV11-2 and TRBJ1-3; tentative D call: TRBD1 (5 bases). The germline gives CDR1 SGHAT, CDR2 FQNNGV. The CDR3 loop spans 18 amino acids. Trimming took 0 bases from V and 2 from J, leaving 17 bases between them. CDR3 nucleotide sequence: TGTGCCAGCAGCTTAGATAGGGTCTGGAGGGGCACTGGAAACACCATATATTTT. Translation gives CASSLDRVWRGTGNTIYF.

The chain uses TRBV5-1 and TRBJ1-1; perhaps TRBD1 as D (6 bases). The ends were cut back, 2 bases at V and 1 base at J, with 9 bases in the middle. Germline V lookup: CDR1 SGHRS, CDR2 YFSETQ. This CDR3 region has 14 residues. The CDR3 spells CASSFRGGNTEAFF. The DNA for the CDR3 is TGCGCCAGCAGCTTCAGGGGAGGGAACACTGAAGCTTTCTTT.

The gene calls are TRBV27 and TRBJ1-5, with D possibly being TRBD1 (5 bases). The V end lost 6 bases, the J end lost 0 bases, and 18 bases lay between the germline ends. The CDR3 sequence is 17 residues long. Germline V gene lookup returns CDR1 MNHEY and CDR2 SMNVEV (reference sequence). CDR3 protein: CASRRTEGRFSNQPQHF. The DNA of the CDR3 is TGTGCCAGCAGGCGAACGGAGGGGAGATTTAGCAATCAGCCCCAGCATTTT.

This clone showed up just once. The chain couples TRBV28 to TRBJ2-3, with TRBD2 identical over 16 bases. CDR1 is MDHEN, CDR2 SYDVKM, per germline. The CDR3 runs to 17 residues. The J segment lost 4 bases and the V segment lost 6 bases, leaving 7 bases of the junction unmatched. The CDR3 DNA follows: TGTGCCAGCAGAGGGACTAGCGGGAGGGCCGAGGCAGATACGCAGTATTTT. Its protein product is CASRGTSGRAEADTQYF.